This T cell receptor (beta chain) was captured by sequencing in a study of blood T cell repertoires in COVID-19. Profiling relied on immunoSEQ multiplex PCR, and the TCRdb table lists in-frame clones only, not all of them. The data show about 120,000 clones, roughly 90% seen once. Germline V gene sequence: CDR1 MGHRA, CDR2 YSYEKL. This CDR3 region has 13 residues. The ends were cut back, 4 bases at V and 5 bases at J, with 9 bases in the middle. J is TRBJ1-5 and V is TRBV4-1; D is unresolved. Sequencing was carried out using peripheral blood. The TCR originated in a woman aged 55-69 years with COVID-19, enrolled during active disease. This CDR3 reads CASSLGGDQPQHF. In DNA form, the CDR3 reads TGCGCCAGCAGCCTTGGAGGTGATCAGCCCCAGCATTTT.